The rows below give T cell receptor beta chains drawn from one sample of a study of cytomegalovirus exposure and HLA in healthy donors. Repertoires were generated with immunoSEQ multiplex PCR, while TCRdb's copy carries only in-frame clones and drops some. Among about 170,000 clones listed, 85% were seen once. Sequenced input: PBMCs. These receptors came from a man under 40 in good health and CMV-seropositive. Each CDR3 is given without its conserved first and last residue. A D gene is named only where the DNA matches it firmly. Clone size is stated in some rows and not others, as once, few, many or a class when expanded.

once,TRBV5-1,TRBD1,ASSLGQGSYEQY
NA,TRBV5-4,TRBD2,ASSLPGGRNEQF
few,TRBV6-5,NA,ASSYGADTEAF
NA,TRBV7-9,NA,ASSLAVAGSNQPQH
NA,TRBV7-3,TRBD2,ASSLAGVGETQY
NA,TRBV18,NA,ASSLKGLTNTEAF
NA,TRBV2,NA,ASSGEGAAQETQY
NA,TRBV11-2,NA,ASSLAFQGRTEAF
NA,TRBV7-2,TRBD1,ASSQTGGGGYT
NA,TRBV7-2,TRBD1,ASSWQGDSNQPQH